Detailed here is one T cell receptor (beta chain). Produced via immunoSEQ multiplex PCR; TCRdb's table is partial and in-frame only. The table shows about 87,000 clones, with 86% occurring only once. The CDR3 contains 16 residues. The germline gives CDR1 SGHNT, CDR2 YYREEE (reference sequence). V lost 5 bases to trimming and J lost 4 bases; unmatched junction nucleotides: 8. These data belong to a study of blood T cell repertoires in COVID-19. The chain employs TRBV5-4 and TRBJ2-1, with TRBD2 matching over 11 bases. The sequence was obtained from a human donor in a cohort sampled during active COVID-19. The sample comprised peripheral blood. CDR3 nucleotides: TGTGCCAGCAGTTCGACTAGCGGGGAACCTTACAATGAGCAGTTCTTC. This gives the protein CASSSTSGEPYNEQFF.